This entry describes one TCR beta chain. Its antigen is unidentified. The data were produced by immunoSEQ multiplex PCR, yet TCRdb's version contains in-frame clones alone and is incomplete. The sample yields roughly 10,000 clones, 99% seen once. The germline V gene has CDR1 MGHRA and CDR2 YSYEKL. Trimming removed 0 bases from V and 9 bases from J, with 8 bases in between. This CDR3 comprises 12 residues. The sample originates from a study of monozygotic twins with cystic fibrosis. General study results and limits: Co-twins had the most similar V usage for 13 of 16 pairs, J for 8. Median Simpson clonality of roughly 0.0093 suggested naive T cells predominated.

Material for sequencing was blood. The rearrangement joins TRBV4-1 to TRBJ1-1; D is ambiguous. The TCR was taken from a man aged 18 to 30 with cystic fibrosis. CDR3 protein: CASSQELGKAFF. In nucleotides, the CDR3 is TGCGCCAGCAGCCAAGAGTTAGGGAAAGCTTTCTTT.